A selection of T cell receptor beta chains follows, all from one sample in a study of blood T cell repertoires in COVID-19. TCRdb's copy holds only in-frame clones and misses some; the assay was immunoSEQ multiplex PCR. In the table there are 98,000 or so clones, 75% to 90% of which are singletons. What was sequenced was peripheral blood. These receptors all stem from a man in his 60s with acute or convalescent COVID-19. Both conserved end residues are part of each CDR3. Fields, in order: clone size, D gene, J gene, V gene, CDR3 DNA, CDR3 protein. The D gene is left open where the match is weak. Only part of the rows carry a size: once, few, many, or a class if the clone is expanded.

size: -; D: TRBD1; J: TRBJ2-6; V: TRBV5-4; DNA: TGTGCCAGCAGCTCCCAGGGGGCTGGGGCCAACGTCCTGACTTTC; CDR3: CASSSQGAGANVLTF
size: -; D: -; J: TRBJ2-5; V: TRBV15; DNA: TGTGCCACCAGCACCTGGGCAGAAGAGACCCAGTACTTC; CDR3: CATSTWAEETQYF
size: -; D: -; J: TRBJ2-2; V: TRBV5-1; DNA: TGCGCCAGCAGACTGGACACCGTTGGTTTACCCGGGGAGCTGTTTTTT; CDR3: CASRLDTVGLPGELFF
size: -; D: -; J: TRBJ1-1; V: TRBV18; DNA: TGTGCCAGCTCACTGGAGGGAAACACTGAAGCTTTCTTT; CDR3: CASSLEGNTEAFF
size: -; D: -; J: TRBJ1-1; V: TRBV5-4; DNA: TGTGCCAGCAGCTTGGCAAGGCGAACAGACACTGAAGCTTTCTTT; CDR3: CASSLARRTDTEAFF
size: -; D: TRBD2; J: TRBJ2-5; V: TRBV9; DNA: TGTGCCAGCAGCGTGCGGGGGAAAGAGACCCAGTACTTC; CDR3: CASSVRGKETQYF
size: -; D: TRBD2; J: TRBJ2-3; V: TRBV7-9; DNA: TGTGCCAGCAGCGTGGGACTAGCAGGAGATACGCAGTATTTT; CDR3: CASSVGLAGDTQYF
size: -; D: -; J: TRBJ1-2; V: TRBV20-1; DNA: TGCAGTGCTACAGGGCTATATGGCTACACCTTC; CDR3: CSATGLYGYTF
size: -; D: -; J: TRBJ2-5; V: TRBV11-3; DNA: TGTGCCAGCAGCTTATCAGGATCGTACCAAGAGACCCAGTACTTC; CDR3: CASSLSGSYQETQYF
size: -; D: -; J: TRBJ1-1; V: TRBV12-5; DNA: TGTGCTAGTGGTTCGGGACTCTCGGGGAACACTGAAGCTTTCTTT; CDR3: CASGSGLSGNTEAFF
size: -; D: -; J: TRBJ2-2; V: TRBV7-8; DNA: TGTGCCAGTTCCGAGGGGAGGACCTACGTAGGAGGGGAGCTGTTTTTT; CDR3: CASSEGRTYVGGELFF
size: -; D: -; J: TRBJ1-5; V: TRBV5-6; DNA: TGTGCCAGCAGCTTGGGGAGGGATCAGCCCCAGCATTTT; CDR3: CASSLGRDQPQHF
size: once; D: -; J: TRBJ1-3; V: TRBV30; DNA: TGTGCCTGGACTATCGGAAACACCATATATTTT; CDR3: CAWTIGNTIYF
size: -; D: TRBD2; J: TRBJ2-5; V: TRBV28; DNA: TGTGCCAGCAGCCGGACTAGTTTGGAGACCCAGTACTTC; CDR3: CASSRTSLETQYF
size: -; D: -; J: TRBJ2-3; V: TRBV10-3; DNA: TGTGCCACCAGAGCAGGGGCTAGCACAGATACGCAGTATTTT; CDR3: CATRAGASTDTQYF
size: -; D: -; J: TRBJ2-2; V: TRBV21-1; DNA: TGTGCCAGCAGCACCGGGCGGGAGACCGGGGAGCTGTTTTTT; CDR3: CASSTGRETGELFF
size: -; D: TRBD1; J: TRBJ2-4; V: TRBV6-2/TRBV6-3; DNA: TGTGCCAGCAGTTGGACAGGGGGCGGCAAAAACATTCAGTACTTC; CDR3: CASSWTGGGKNIQYF
size: -; D: -; J: TRBJ2-1; V: TRBV21-1; DNA: TGTGCCAGCAGCAAAGTTAGCGGGAGGGCCCTGTTCTTC; CDR3: CASSKVSGRALFF
size: -; D: -; J: TRBJ1-1; V: TRBV18; DNA: TGTGCCAGCTCACCGTCAGGGAACACTGAAGCTTTCTTT; CDR3: CASSPSGNTEAFF